The following is a T cell receptor beta chain sequence with its context. What it binds is not known. These data come from a study of STAT5B mutations in CD4+ large granular lymphocyte leukemia. Study-wide results and limits: Without putative leukemic clones, patient CD4-sorted repertoires remained more clonal than healthy CD4+ repertoires. Compared with healthy controls (2/35), patient top clones favored TRBV06 (8/27). 25% of private leukemic clonotypes occurred rarely in other patients' non-leukemic repertoires.

Trimming at V came to 5 bases and at J to 7 bases, leaving 12 bases not matched to a gene. The V gene's germline CDR1 is LNHDA and CDR2 SQIVND (reference sequence). The CDR3 consists of 17 residues. The protocol was immunoSEQ multiplex PCR, while the TCRdb copy is restricted to in-frame clones and leaves out a portion. The sample has 25,000 to 35,000 clones, 60% to 80% seen once. The specimen was CD4+ T cells from blood buffy coats. This receptor was obtained from a human donor in good health. This chain connects TRBV19 to TRBJ2-1; the match to TRBD2 covers 12 bases. The DNA for the CDR3 is TGTGCCAGTAGTCTCCGACGACTAGCGGGAGCTTTAAATGAGCAGTTCTTC. Its translation: CASSLRRLAGALNEQFF.